Listed below are T cell receptor beta chains from one sample, sequenced in a study of blood T cell repertoires in COVID-19. The table came from immunoSEQ multiplex PCR; TCRdb's copy has only in-frame clones and leaves some out. Of 250,000 to 350,000 clones listed, approximately 88% are singletons. Sequenced: PBMCs or T cells enriched from blood (not recorded which). The receptors here all came from a woman under 30 who had recovered from COVID-19. CDR3s include the opening cysteine and the closing phenylalanine or tryptophan. Fields, in order: V gene, D gene, J gene, clone size, CDR3 protein, CDR3 DNA. A D gene is named only where the DNA matches it firmly. Clone size appears in some rows only: once, few, many, or a class for an expanded clone.

V: TRBV20-1
D: -
J: TRBJ1-3
size: -
CDR3: CSAKTGNTIYF
DNA: TGCAGTGCAAAGACAGGAAACACCATATATTTT

V: TRBV6-2/TRBV6-3
D: -
J: TRBJ2-3
size: -
CDR3: CASSLIESDTQYF
DNA: TGTGCCAGCAGTTTGATAGAGTCAGATACGCAGTATTTT

V: TRBV15
D: TRBD1
J: TRBJ1-6
size: -
CDR3: CATSRDTGVSYNSPLHF
DNA: TGTGCCACCAGCAGAGATACAGGGGTCTCCTATAATTCACCCCTCCACTTT

V: TRBV4-1
D: -
J: TRBJ2-3
size: -
CDR3: CASSQGRFDTQYF
DNA: TGCGCCAGCAGCCAAGGTCGGTTCGATACGCAGTATTTT

V: TRBV12-3/TRBV12-4
D: TRBD1
J: TRBJ2-1
size: -
CDR3: CAVRDRGSLFF
DNA: TGTGCCGTTCGTGACAGGGGTTCTCTGTTCTTC

V: TRBV7-2
D: -
J: TRBJ2-5
size: -
CDR3: CASSLVAVYQETQYF
DNA: TGTGCCAGCAGCTTAGTGGCAGTGTACCAAGAGACCCAGTACTTC

V: TRBV19
D: TRBD2
J: TRBJ2-1
size: few
CDR3: CASSNLRGTYNEQFF
DNA: TGTGCCAGTAGTAATTTGCGGGGGACCTACAATGAGCAGTTCTTC

V: TRBV2
D: TRBD1
J: TRBJ1-5
size: -
CDR3: CASSEYRGSGQPQHF
DNA: TGTGCCAGCAGTGAATACAGGGGTTCTGGTCAGCCCCAGCATTTT

V: TRBV9
D: -
J: TRBJ1-1
size: -
CDR3: CASSPRGAENTEAFF
DNA: TGTGCCAGCAGCCCGAGAGGCGCAGAGAACACTGAAGCTTTCTTT

V: TRBV6-6
D: TRBD2
J: TRBJ2-1
size: -
CDR3: CASSLSGGGYNEQFF
DNA: TGTGCCAGCAGTCTTAGCGGGGGGGGGTACAATGAGCAGTTCTTC

V: TRBV4-2
D: -
J: TRBJ2-3
size: -
CDR3: CASSPSLGAVVGTDTQYF
DNA: TGTGCCAGCAGCCCATCCTTGGGGGCGGTAGTTGGGACAGATACGCAGTATTTT

V: TRBV18
D: -
J: TRBJ1-5
size: -
CDR3: CASSPERDQPQHF
DNA: TGTGCCAGCTCACCCGAGCGGGATCAGCCCCAGCATTTT

V: TRBV28
D: -
J: TRBJ1-1
size: once
CDR3: CASSFVRNTEAFF
DNA: TGTGCCAGCAGTTTCGTTCGGAACACTGAAGCTTTCTTT

V: TRBV20-1
D: TRBD2
J: TRBJ2-7
size: -
CDR3: CSASLAGGNYEQYF
DNA: TGCAGTGCTAGTTTAGCGGGGGGTAATTACGAGCAGTACTTC

V: TRBV9
D: -
J: TRBJ2-2
size: -
CDR3: CASNQRRAGTGELFF
DNA: TGTGCCAGCAACCAGAGGAGGGCTGGAACCGGGGAGCTGTTTTTT

V: TRBV6-4
D: TRBD1
J: TRBJ2-3
size: -
CDR3: CASGMDRGSDTQYF
DNA: TGTGCCAGCGGCATGGACAGGGGGTCAGATACGCAGTATTTT

V: TRBV4-3
D: -
J: TRBJ1-1
size: -
CDR3: CASSQVTYTEAFF
DNA: TGCGCCAGCAGCCAAGTCACATACACTGAAGCTTTCTTT

V: TRBV11-2
D: -
J: TRBJ2-6
size: -
CDR3: CASSFQGANVLTF
DNA: TGTGCCAGCAGCTTCCAGGGGGCCAACGTCCTGACTTTC

V: TRBV6-6
D: -
J: TRBJ2-3
size: -
CDR3: CASSYFFGETQYF
DNA: TGTGCCAGCAGTTACTTTTTCGGTGAAACGCAGTATTTT

V: TRBV13
D: TRBD1
J: TRBJ2-1
size: -
CDR3: CASSLTGERNEQFF
DNA: TGTGCCAGCAGTCTGACAGGGGAACGCAATGAGCAGTTCTTC

V: TRBV7-6
D: -
J: TRBJ1-1
size: -
CDR3: CASSLERSGLNTEAFF
DNA: TGTGCCAGCAGCTTAGAGCGCTCAGGGCTGAACACTGAAGCTTTCTTT

V: TRBV7-2
D: TRBD1
J: TRBJ1-2
size: -
CDR3: CASSLARQGVRGYTF
DNA: TGTGCCAGCAGCTTAGCTAGACAGGGAGTAAGGGGCTACACCTTC

V: TRBV19
D: TRBD1
J: TRBJ2-5
size: once
CDR3: CASSPGGEETQYF
DNA: TGTGCCAGTAGTCCAGGGGGCGAAGAGACCCAGTACTTC

V: TRBV11-3
D: -
J: TRBJ1-5
size: -
CDR3: CASRHPPLTGCSQPQHF
DNA: TGTGCCAGCAGACACCCCCCCCTGACAGGTTGTTCTCAGCCCCAGCATTTT

V: TRBV28
D: -
J: TRBJ2-1
size: -
CDR3: CASSLGSGAYNEQFF
DNA: TGTGCCAGCAGTTTAGGTAGCGGCGCCTACAATGAGCAGTTCTTC